This T cell receptor (beta chain) was identified during a study of patients and donors after allogeneic stem cell transplantation. TCRdb re-called the RT-PCR reads with MiXCR, one entry per CDR3 protein. The repertoire holds about 150,000 distinct CDR3 sequences, 20% to 25% seen once, with more than 25% in the top ten. The CDR3 has 16 amino acids. Germline V lookup: CDR1 LGHDT, CDR2 YNNKEL (reference sequence). Trimming stripped 5 bases from V and 4 bases from J, with 19 bases between. What was sequenced was blood, either unsorted or a sorted T cell fraction (not recorded which). The genes are TRBV3-1 and TRBJ2-3; the D gene is possibly TRBD2 (6 bases). The origin of this receptor is a human donor who was either an allogeneic HSCT recipient or a stem cell or donor lymphocyte infusion donor (not recorded which). It is not recorded whose cells these are; they may come from a transplant donor. This CDR3 is CASSSYSGTPPDTQYF. In DNA, the CDR3 is TGTGCCAGCAGCTCCTACTCCGGGACTCCACCAGATACGCAGTATTTT.